The text below deals with one T cell receptor (beta chain). The sample comes from a study of T cells in Graves' hyperthyroidism and ophthalmopathy. Stable Graves' hyperthyroidism meant no ophthalmopathy progression within 18 months. RNA transcripts served as the template for amplifying TCR beta CDR3 regions. The HTBI set primed first-round TCR CDR3 RT-PCR. One entry per CDR3 protein results from TCRdb running MiXCR on the multiplex PCR reads. Found here are 350,000 to 400,000 distinct CDR3 sequences, around 14% of them singletons; the top ten hold about 30%. The CDR3 extends over 17 amino acids. V shed 3 bases and J shed 2 bases, with 14 bases lying between them. Germline CDR1 is MDHEN and CDR2 is SYDVKM.

Sample: blood. This clonotype was sampled from a woman between 25 and 40 years old with Graves' hyperthyroidism. The chain combines TRBV28 with TRBJ2-6; D not resolved. The CDR3 loop is CASSLGTLSPGANVLTF. The CDR3 DNA sequence: TGTGCCAGCAGTTTGGGAACCCTATCCCCTGGGGCCAACGTCCTGACTTTC.